The 5 T cell receptor delta chains below were found in one sample sequenced in a study of gamma-delta chains in newborns, infants, children. TCRdb re-called the reads through CATT. Of 1,300 or so delta-chain clones in the sample, roughly 2.3% are singletons; the top ten hold 25% to 35%. The sample taken for sequencing was blood. The receptor set was obtained from a child in good health.

In this sample, this clone turned up a few times. This clone may be a read error of a much larger clone one base away. The sample has other DNA sequences that encode this CDR3 too. The chain combines TRDV1 with TRDJ1; the match to TRDD3 covers 7 bases. Germline trimming cut 6 bases from V and 1 base from J; bases unmatched to any gene: 26. CDR3 size: 21 residues. Germline V CDR1 and CDR2: TSWWSYY, QGS. The CDR3 sequence is CALGRYLDAGGFVLLTDKLIF. CDR3 bases: TGTGCTCTTGGAAGGTATCTGGACGCCGGGGGATTCGTCTTGCTCACCGATAAACTCATCTTT.

Concerning this clone: Translating the DNA gives a protein that differs from the TCRdb entry at residue 15; the protein shown here is that DNA translation. The genes are TRDV2 and TRDJ1, with TRDD3 matching over 9 bases. The CDR3 is 17 amino acids. Germline V gene lookup returns CDR1 GEAIGNYY and CDR2 EKD. CDR3 residues: CACDTAYWGSYTDKFIF. Here the CDR3 DNA reads TGTGCCTGTGACACCGCGTACTGGGGGAGTTACACCGATAAATTCATCTTT.

This clone was observed a few times. A far more abundant clone sits one base away, making this likely a read error. Other DNA sequences in the sample encode the same CDR3. The genes are TRDV2 and TRDJ1; TRDD3 aligns across 12 bases. This CDR3 spans 14 amino acids. Germline V gene data show CDR1 as GEAIGNYY and CDR2 as EKD. The CDR3 DNA is TGTGCCTGTGTCACCTTACTGGGGGATACCGGGCTCATCTTT. It specifies CACVTLLGDTGLIF.

Of note for this clone: This could be a read error, since a much larger clone is one nucleotide away. Other DNA sequences from this sample encode an identical CDR3 as well. The V gene is TRDV2, the J gene TRDJ2; TRDD3 matches 12 bases. Germline V gene sequence: CDR1 GEAIGNYY, CDR2 EKD. The CDR3 spans 15 residues. CDR3 protein: CACDTGLGDTAQLFF. The CDR3 DNA reads as TGTGCCTGTGACACCGGACTGGGGGATACAGCACAGCTCTTCTTT.

This clone is termed large (0.1 to 1%). V is TRDV2 and J is TRDJ1; 8 bases agree with TRDD3. The CDR3 length is 19 residues. With V trimmed by 4 bases and J by 0 bases, 18 bases remained unmatched. Germline-derived CDR1 and CDR2 are GEAIGNYY and EKD. The CDR3 reads CACDPVLGGTYSNTDKLIF. For the CDR3, the DNA is TGTGCCTGTGATCCCGTACTGGGGGGTACCTACTCGAACACCGATAAACTCATCTTT.